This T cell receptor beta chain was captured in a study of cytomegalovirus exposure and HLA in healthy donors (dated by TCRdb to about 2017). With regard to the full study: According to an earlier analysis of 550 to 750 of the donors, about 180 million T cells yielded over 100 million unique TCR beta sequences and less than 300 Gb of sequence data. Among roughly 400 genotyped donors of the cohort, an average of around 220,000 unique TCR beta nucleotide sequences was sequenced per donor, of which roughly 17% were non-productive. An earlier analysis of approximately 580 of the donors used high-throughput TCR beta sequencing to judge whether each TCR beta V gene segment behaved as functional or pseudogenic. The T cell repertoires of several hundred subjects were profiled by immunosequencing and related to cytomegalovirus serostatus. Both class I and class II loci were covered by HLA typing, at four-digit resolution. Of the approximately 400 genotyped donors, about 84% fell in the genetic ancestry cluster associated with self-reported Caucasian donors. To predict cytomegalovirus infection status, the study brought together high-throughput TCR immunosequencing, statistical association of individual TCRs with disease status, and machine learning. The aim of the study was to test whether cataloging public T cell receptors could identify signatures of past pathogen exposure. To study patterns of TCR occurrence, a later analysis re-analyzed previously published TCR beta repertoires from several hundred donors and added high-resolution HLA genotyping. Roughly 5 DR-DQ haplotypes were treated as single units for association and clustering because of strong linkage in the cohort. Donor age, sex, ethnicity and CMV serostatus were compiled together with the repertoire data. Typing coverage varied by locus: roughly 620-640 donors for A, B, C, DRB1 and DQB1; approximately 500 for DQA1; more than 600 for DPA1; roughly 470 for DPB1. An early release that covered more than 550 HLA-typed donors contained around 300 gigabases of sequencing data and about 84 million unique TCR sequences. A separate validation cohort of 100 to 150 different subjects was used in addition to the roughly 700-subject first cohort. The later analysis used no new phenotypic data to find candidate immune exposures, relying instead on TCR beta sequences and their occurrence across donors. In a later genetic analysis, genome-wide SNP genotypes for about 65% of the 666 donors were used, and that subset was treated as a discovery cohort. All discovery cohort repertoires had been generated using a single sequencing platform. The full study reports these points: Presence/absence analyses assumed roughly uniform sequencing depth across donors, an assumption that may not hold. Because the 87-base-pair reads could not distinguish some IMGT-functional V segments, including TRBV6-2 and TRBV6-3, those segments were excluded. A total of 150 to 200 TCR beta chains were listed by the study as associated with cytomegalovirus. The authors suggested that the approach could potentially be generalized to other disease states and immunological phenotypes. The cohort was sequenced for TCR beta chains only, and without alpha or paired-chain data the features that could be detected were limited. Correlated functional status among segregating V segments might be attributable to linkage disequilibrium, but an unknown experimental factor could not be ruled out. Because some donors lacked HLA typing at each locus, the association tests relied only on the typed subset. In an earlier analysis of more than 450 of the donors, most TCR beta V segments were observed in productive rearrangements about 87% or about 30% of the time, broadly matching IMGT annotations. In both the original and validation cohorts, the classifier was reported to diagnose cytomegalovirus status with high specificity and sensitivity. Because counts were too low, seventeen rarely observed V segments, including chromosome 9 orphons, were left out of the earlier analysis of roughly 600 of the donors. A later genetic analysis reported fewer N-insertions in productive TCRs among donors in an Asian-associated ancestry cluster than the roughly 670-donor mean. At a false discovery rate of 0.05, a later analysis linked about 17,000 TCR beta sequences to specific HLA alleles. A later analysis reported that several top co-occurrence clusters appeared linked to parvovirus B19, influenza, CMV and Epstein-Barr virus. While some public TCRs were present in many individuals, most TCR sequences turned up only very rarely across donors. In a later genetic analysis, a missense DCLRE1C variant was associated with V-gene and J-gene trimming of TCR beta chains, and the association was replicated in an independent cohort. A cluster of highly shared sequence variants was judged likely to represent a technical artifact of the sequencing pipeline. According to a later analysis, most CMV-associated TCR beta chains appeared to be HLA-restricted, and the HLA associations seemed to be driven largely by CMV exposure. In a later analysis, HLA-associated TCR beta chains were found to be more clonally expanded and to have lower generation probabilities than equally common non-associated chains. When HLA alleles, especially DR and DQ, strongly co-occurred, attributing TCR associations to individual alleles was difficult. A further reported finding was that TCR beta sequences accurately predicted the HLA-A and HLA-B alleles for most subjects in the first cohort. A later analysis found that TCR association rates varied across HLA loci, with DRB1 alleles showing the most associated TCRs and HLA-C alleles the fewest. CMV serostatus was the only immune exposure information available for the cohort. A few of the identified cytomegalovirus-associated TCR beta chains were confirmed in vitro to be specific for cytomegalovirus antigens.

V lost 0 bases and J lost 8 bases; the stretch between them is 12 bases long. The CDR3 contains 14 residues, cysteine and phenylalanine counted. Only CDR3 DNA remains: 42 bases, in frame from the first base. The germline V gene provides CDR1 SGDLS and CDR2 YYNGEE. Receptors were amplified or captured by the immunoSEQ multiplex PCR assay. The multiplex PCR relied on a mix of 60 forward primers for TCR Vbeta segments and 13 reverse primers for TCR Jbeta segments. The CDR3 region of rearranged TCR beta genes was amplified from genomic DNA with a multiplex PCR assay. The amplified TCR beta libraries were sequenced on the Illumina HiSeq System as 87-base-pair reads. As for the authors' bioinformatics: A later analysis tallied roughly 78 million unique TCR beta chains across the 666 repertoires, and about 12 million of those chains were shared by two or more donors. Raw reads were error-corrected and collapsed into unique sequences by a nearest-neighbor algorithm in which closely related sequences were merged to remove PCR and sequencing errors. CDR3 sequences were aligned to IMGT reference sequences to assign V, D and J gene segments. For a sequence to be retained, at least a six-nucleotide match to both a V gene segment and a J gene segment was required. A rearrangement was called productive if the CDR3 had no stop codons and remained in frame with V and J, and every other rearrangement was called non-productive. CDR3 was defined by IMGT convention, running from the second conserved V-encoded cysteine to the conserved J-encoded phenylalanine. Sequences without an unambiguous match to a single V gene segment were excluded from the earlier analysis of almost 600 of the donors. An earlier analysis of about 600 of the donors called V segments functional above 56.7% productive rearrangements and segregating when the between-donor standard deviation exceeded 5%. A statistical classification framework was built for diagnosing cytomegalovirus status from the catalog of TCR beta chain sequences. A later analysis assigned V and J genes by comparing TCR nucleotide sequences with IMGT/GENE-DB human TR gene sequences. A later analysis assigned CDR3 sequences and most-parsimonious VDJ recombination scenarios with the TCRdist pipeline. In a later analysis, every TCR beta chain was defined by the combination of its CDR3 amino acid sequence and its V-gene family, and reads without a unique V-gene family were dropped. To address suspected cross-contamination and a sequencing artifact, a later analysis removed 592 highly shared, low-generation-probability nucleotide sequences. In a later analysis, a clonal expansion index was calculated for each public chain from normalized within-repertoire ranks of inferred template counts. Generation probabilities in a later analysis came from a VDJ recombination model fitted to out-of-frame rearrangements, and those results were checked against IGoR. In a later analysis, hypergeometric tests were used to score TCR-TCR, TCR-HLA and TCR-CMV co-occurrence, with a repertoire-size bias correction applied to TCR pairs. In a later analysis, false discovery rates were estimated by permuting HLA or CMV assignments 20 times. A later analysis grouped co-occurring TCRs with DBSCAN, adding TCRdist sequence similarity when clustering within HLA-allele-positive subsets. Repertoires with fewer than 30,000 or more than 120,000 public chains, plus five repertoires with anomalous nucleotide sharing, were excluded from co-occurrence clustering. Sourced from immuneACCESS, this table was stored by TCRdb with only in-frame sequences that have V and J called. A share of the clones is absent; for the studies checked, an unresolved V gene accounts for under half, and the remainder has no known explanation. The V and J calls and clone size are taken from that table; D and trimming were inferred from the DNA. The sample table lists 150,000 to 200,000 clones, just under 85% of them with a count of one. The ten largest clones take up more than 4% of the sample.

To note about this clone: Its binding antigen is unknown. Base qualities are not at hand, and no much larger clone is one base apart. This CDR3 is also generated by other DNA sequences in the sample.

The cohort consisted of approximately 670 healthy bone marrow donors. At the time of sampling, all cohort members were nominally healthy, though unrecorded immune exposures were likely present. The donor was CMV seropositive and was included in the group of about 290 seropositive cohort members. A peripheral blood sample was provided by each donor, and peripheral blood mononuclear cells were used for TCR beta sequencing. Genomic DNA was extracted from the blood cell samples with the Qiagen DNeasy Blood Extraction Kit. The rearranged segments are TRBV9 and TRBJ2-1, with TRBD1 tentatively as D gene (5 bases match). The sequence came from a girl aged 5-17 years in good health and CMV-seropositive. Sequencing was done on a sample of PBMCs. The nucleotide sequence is TGTGCCAGCAGCGTAGCCAGGGTCGGCGATGAGCAGTTCTTC. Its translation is CASSVARVGDEQFF. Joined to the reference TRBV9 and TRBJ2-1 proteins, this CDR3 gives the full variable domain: DSGVTQTPKHLITATGQRVTLRCSPRSGDLSVYWYQQSLDQGLQFLIQYYNGEERAKGNILERFSAQQFPDLHSELNLSSLELGDSALYFCASSVARVGDEQFFGPGTRLTVL.